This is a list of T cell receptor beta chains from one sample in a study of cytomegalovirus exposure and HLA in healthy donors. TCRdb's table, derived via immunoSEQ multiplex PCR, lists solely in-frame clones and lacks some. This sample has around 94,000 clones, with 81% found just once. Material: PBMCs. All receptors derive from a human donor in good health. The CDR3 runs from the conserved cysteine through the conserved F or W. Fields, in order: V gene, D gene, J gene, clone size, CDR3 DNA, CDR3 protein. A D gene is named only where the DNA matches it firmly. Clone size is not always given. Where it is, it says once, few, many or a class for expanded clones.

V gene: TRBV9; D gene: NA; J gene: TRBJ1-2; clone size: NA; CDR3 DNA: TGTGCCAGCAGCCTAGGCCCCTCGTGGGAGACTAACTATGGCTACACCTTC; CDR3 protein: CASSLGPSWETNYGYTF
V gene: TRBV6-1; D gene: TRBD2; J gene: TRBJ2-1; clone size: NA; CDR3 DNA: TGTGCCAGCAATCGACTAGCGGGAGGGCGGAATGAGCAGTTCTTC; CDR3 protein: CASNRLAGGRNEQFF
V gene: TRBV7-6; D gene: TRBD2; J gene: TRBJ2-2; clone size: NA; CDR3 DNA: TGTGCCAGCAGCTTAGTCGGCGGGGGGACGAACACCGGGGAGCTGTTTTTT; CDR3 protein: CASSLVGGGTNTGELFF
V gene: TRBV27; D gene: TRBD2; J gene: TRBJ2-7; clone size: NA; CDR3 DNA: TGTGCTCGTACGGGGGGGCGAGTTGGGGAGCAGTACTTC; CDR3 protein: CARTGGRVGEQYF
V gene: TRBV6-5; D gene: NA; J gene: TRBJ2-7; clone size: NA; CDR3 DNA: TGTGCCAGCAGTTACTCCTGGGGGCAGGACTACGAGCAGTACTTC; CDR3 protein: CASSYSWGQDYEQYF
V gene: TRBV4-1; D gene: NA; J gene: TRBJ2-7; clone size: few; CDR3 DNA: TGCGCCAGCAGCCAAGAAGTGACTAGTGGATTCTACGAGCAGTACTTC; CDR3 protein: CASSQEVTSGFYEQYF
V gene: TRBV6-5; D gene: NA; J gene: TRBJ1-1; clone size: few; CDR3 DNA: TGTGCCAGCACCTCAGTCCCTGAAACAGGGTCAGCTTTCTTT; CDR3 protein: CASTSVPETGSAFF
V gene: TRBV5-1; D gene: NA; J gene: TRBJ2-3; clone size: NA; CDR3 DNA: TGCGCCAGCAAAGGGGGAGTTGCAGCAGATACGCAGTATTTT; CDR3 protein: CASKGGVAADTQYF
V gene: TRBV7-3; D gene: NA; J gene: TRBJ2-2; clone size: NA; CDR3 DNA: TGTGCCAGCTCGTCAGGGACTGCGAACACCGGGGAGCTGTTTTTT; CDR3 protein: CASSSGTANTGELFF
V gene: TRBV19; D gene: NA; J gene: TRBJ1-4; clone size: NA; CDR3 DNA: TGTGCCTCCAGCGGGGGGCTAGGAGAAAAACTGTTTTTT; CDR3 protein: CASSGGLGEKLFF
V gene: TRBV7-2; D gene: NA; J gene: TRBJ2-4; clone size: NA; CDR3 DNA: TGTGCCAGCAGCCCGGGGGTTCTAGCCAAAAACATTCAGTACTTC; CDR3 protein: CASSPGVLAKNIQYF
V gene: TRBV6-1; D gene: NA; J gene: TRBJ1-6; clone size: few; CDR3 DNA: TGTGCCAGCAGTGAAATCCAGGCTTCACCCCTCCACTTT; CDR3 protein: CASSEIQASPLHF
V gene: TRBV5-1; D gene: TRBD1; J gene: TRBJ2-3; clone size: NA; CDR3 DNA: TGCGCCAGCACTTGGAATACAGGGGGACTCAGCACAGATACGCAGTATTTT; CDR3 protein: CASTWNTGGLSTDTQYF
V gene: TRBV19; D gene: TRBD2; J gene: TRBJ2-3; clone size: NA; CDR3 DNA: TGTGCCAGTAGTTCCGGGACTAGCGGGACAGATACGCAGTATTTT; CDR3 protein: CASSSGTSGTDTQYF
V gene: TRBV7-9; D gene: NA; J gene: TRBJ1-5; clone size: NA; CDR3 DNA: TGTGCCAGCAGCCCCCTTGGCCTCCAGCCCCAGCATTTT; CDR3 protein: CASSPLGLQPQHF
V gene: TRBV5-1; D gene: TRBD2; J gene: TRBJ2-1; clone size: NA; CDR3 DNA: TGCGCCAGCAGGCAAACTAGCGGGGCGTACAATGAGCAGTTCTTC; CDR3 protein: CASRQTSGAYNEQFF
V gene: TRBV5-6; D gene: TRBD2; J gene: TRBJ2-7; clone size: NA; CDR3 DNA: TGTGCCAGCAGCTCCCTGCGGGGGAACGAGCAGTACTTC; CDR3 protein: CASSSLRGNEQYF
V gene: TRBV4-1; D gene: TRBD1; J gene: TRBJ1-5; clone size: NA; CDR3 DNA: TGCGCCAGCAGCTTCTCCCAGGGGGACGATCAGCCCCAGCATTTT; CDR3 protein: CASSFSQGDDQPQHF
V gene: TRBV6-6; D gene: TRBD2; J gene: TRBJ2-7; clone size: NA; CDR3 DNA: TGTGCCACCCAGCCTGGGGCTAGCGGGAACTACGAGCAGTACTTC; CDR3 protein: CATQPGASGNYEQYF
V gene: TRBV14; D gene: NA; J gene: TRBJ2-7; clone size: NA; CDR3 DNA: TGTGCCAGCAGCCTGGGGGGTTACGAGCAGTACTTC; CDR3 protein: CASSLGGYEQYF
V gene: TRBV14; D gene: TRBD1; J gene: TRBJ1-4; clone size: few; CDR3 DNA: TGTGCCAGCAGCCAAGATGGAGGGGGCATCAATGAAAAACTGTTTTTT; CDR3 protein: CASSQDGGGINEKLFF
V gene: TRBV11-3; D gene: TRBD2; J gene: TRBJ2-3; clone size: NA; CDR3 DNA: TGTGCCAGCAGCTTAGGGGGGGGTGGCACAGATACGCAGTATTTT; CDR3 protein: CASSLGGGGTDTQYF
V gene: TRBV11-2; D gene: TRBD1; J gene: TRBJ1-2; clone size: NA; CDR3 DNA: TGTGCCAGCAGCTTGGGACAGGGGCCTAACTATGGCTACACCTTC; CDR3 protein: CASSLGQGPNYGYTF
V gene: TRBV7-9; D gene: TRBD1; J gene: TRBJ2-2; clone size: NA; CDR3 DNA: TGTGCCAGCAGCGGAAGGGCCGAGAGGGGGCGCCCCGGGGAGCTGTTTTTT; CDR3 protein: CASSGRAERGRPGELFF
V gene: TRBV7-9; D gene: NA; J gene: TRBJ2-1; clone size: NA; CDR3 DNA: TGTGCCAGCAGCCTCCGGGGCAATGAGCAGTTCTTC; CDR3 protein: CASSLRGNEQFF
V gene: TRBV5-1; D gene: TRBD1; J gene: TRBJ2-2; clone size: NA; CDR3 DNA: TGCGCCAGTCAAATCGCACAGGGGAAGAACACCGGGGAGCTGTTTTTT; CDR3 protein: CASQIAQGKNTGELFF
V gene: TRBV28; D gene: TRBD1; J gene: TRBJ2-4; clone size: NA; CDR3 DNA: TGTGCCAGCAACGACAGGGGGCTAGCCAAAAACATTCAGTACTTC; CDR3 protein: CASNDRGLAKNIQYF
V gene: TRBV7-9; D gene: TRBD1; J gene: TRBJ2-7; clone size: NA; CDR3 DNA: TGTGCCAGCAGACCCCCAGCGACAGGGACCGAGCAGTACTTC; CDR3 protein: CASRPPATGTEQYF
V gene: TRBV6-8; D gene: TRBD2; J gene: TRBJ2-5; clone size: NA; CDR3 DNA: TGTGCCAGCAGTCCAATGACTAGCGCCCAAGAGACCCAGTACTTC; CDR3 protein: CASSPMTSAQETQYF
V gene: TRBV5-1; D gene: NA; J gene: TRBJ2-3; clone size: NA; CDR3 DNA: TGCGCCAGCAGCACTAACACAGATACGCAGTATTTT; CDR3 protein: CASSTNTDTQYF
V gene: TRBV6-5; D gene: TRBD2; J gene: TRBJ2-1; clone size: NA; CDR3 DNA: TGTGCCAGCAGAATACTAGCGGGGGGAATCAATGAGCAGTTCTTC; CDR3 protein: CASRILAGGINEQFF
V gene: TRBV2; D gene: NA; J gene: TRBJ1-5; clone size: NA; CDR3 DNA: TGTGCCAGCAAGCGGGTGAGCAATCAGCCCCAGCATTTT; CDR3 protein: CASKRVSNQPQHF
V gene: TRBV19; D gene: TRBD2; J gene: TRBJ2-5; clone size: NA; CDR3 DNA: TGTGCCAGTAGCACGCCTAGGGACTACAAGTGGACCCAGTACTTC; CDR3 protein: CASSTPRDYKWTQYF
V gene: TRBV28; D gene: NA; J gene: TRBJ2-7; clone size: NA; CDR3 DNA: TGTGCCAGCAGTTCTACTAACCGAATATCCTACGAGCAGTACTTC; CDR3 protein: CASSSTNRISYEQYF
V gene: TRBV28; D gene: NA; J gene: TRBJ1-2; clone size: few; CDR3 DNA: TGTGCCAGCAGCCATGGGGAGGGAGAATCTAACTATGGCTACACCTTC; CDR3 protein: CASSHGEGESNYGYTF
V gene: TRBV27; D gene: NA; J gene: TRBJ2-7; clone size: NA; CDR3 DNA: TGTGCCAGCAGATCGACAGGTACCTACGAGCAGTACTTC; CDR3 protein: CASRSTGTYEQYF
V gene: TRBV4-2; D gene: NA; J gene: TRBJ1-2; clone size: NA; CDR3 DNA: TGTGCCAGCAGCCAGACAACCAACTATGGCTACACCTTC; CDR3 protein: CASSQTTNYGYTF
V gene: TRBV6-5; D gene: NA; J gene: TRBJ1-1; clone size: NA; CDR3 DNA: TGTGCCAGCAGTTACTCGCCTTCGGGGGTTCTCACTGAAGCTTTCTTT; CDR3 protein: CASSYSPSGVLTEAFF
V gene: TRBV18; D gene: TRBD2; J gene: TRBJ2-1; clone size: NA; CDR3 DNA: TGTGCCAGCTCACCCGGACTAGCGGACTACAATGAGCAGTTCTTC; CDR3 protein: CASSPGLADYNEQFF
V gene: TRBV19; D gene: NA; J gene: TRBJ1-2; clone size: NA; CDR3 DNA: TGTGCCAGTAGCGACGCGGGGTTGTACTATGGCTACACCTTC; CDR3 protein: CASSDAGLYYGYTF
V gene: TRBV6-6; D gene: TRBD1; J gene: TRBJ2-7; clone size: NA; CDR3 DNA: TGTGCCAGCAGTAAACAGGGGGACCCCTCCTACGAGCAGTACTTC; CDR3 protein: CASSKQGDPSYEQYF
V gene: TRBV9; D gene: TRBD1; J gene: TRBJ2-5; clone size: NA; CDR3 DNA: TGTGCCAGCAGCCCCCGACAGGGCCAAGAGACCCAGTACTTC; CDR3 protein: CASSPRQGQETQYF
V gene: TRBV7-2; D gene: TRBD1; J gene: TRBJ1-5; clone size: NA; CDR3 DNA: TGTGCCAGCAGCGCGCAGACAGGGGGCGGACAGCCCCAGCATTTT; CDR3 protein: CASSAQTGGGQPQHF
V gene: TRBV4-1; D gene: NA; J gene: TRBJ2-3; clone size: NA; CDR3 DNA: TGCGCCAGCAGCCAAGATGGTAGCGGAGGGAGCACAGATACGCAGTATTTT; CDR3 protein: CASSQDGSGGSTDTQYF
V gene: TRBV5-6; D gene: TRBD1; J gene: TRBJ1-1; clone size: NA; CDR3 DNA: TGTGCCAGCAGCTTTTGGGCAGGGGGGACCACTGAAGCTTTCTTT; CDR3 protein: CASSFWAGGTTEAFF
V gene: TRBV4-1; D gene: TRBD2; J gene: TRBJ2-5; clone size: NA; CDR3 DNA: TGCGCCAGCAGCCAACGCGGACTAGCGGGGGGAGGAGAGACCCAGTACTTC; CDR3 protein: CASSQRGLAGGGETQYF
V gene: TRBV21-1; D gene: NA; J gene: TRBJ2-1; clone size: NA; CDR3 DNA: TGTGCCAGCAGCAACGGGGGTTCCTACAATGAGCAGTTCTTC; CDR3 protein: CASSNGGSYNEQFF
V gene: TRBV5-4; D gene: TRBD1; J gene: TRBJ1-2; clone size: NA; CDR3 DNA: TGTGCCAGCAGCTTAGGACAGGGCCCCCTTCTCTATGGCTACACCTTC; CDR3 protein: CASSLGQGPLLYGYTF
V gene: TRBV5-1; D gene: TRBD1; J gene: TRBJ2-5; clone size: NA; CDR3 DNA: TGCGCCAGCAGCTTTGATCCGGGACAGGGGGCAGAGACCCAGTACTTC; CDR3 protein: CASSFDPGQGAETQYF
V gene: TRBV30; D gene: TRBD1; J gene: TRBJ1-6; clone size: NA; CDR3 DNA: TGTGCCTGGGGAGGACAGGGTCGGTCACCCCTCCACTTT; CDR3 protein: CAWGGQGRSPLHF